This TCR beta chain was found in a study of blood T cell repertoires in COVID-19. Here immunoSEQ multiplex PCR was the method, and the copy in TCRdb shows in-frame clones only, minus some. This sample has around 300,000 clones, with about 87% found just once. Cohorts were determined from participant-reported clinical history. Germline V gene lookup returns CDR1 MDHEN and CDR2 SYDVKM. CDR3 length equals 11 residues. Trimming took off 6 bases at V and 8 bases at J, with 10 bases between the two ends. This clonotype originated in a man aged 25 to 40 who had recovered from COVID-19. V usage is TRBV28 and J usage is TRBJ1-2; D gene uncertain. Specimen: PBMCs or T cells enriched from blood (not recorded which). The CDR3 reads CASSYLWGYTF. CDR3 nucleotides: TGTGCCAGCAGCTACCTGTGGGGCTACACCTTC.